The rows below give T cell receptor beta chains drawn from one sample of a study of cytomegalovirus exposure and HLA in healthy donors. TCRdb's table, derived via immunoSEQ multiplex PCR, lists solely in-frame clones and lacks some. Of under 400,000 clones listed, 86% are singletons. The material sequenced was PBMCs. The receptors stem from a young woman in good health and CMV-seronegative. Each CDR3 is given with its conserved first and last residue. D genes are given only for firm matches. Size tells how often a clone was seen (once, few, many) or the class of an expanded clone, and some rows leave it out.

d_gene	v_gene	j_gene	abundance	CDR3aa	CDR3nt
.	TRBV28	TRBJ1-1	.	CASSLQPTRTEAFF	TGTGCCAGCAGTCTCCAGCCCACGCGGACTGAAGCTTTCTTT
.	TRBV27	TRBJ1-1	.	CASSLAGMNTEAFF	TGTGCCAGCAGTTTGGCAGGCATGAACACTGAAGCTTTCTTT
TRBD1	TRBV5-1	TRBJ2-7	.	CASSSIGQGGAYEQYF	TGCGCCAGCAGCTCGATTGGACAGGGGGGAGCCTACGAGCAGTACTTC
.	TRBV7-8	TRBJ1-2	few	CASSLAPGGYTF	TGTGCCAGCAGCTTAGCACCGGGTGGCTACACCTTC
.	TRBV7-8	TRBJ1-5	.	CASSPGEYQPQHF	TGTGCCAGCAGCCCGGGAGAATATCAGCCCCAGCATTTT
.	TRBV9	TRBJ1-2	.	CASSVGRGYGYTF	TGTGCCAGCAGCGTAGGCAGGGGCTATGGCTACACCTTC
TRBD2	TRBV5-4	TRBJ2-7	.	CASSQTPGTNSWF	TGTGCCAGCAGCCAAACACCCGGGACTAACTCTTGGTTC
.	TRBV6-1	TRBJ1-5	.	CASSDPGWSNQPQHF	TGTGCCAGCAGTGACCCAGGCTGGAGCAATCAGCCCCAGCATTTT
TRBD2	TRBV2	TRBJ2-4	.	CASSVGAGGRLTKNIQYF	TGTGCCAGCAGTGTGGGGGCGGGGGGGCGCTTGACCAAAAACATTCAGTACTTC
.	TRBV27	TRBJ1-5	.	CASSLSRRGFSQPQHF	TGTGCCAGCAGTTTATCGCGCCGGGGGTTCAGCCAGCCCCAGCATTTT
.	TRBV19	TRBJ2-3	.	CASQTTPASTDTQYF	TGTGCCAGTCAGACTACTCCTGCTAGCACAGATACGCAGTATTTT
TRBD1	TRBV30	TRBJ1-1	.	CAWGIPGQRNTEAFF	TGTGCCTGGGGGATACCGGGACAGAGGAACACTGAAGCTTTCTTT
.	TRBV9	TRBJ1-2	.	CASSRKGTPTLSYGYTF	TGTGCCAGCAGCCGAAAAGGGACTCCCACACTTAGCTATGGCTACACCTTC
TRBD2	TRBV11-1	TRBJ2-2	.	CASKPGLAGGGGELFF	TGTGCCAGTAAACCGGGACTAGCGGGCGGCGGCGGGGAGCTGTTTTTT
TRBD2	TRBV4-1	TRBJ2-1	.	CASSQTSGRVKEQFF	TGCGCCAGCAGCCAAACTAGCGGGAGGGTCAAGGAGCAGTTCTTC
.	TRBV28	TRBJ2-5	.	CASSPAGFQETQYF	TGTGCCAGCAGTCCCGCGGGATTCCAAGAGACCCAGTACTTC
.	TRBV5-1	TRBJ2-7	once	CASSLARGNYEQYF	TGCGCCAGCAGCTTGGCGAGGGGGAACTACGAGCAGTACTTC
.	TRBV2	TRBJ2-3	.	CASMGTDNGDTQYF	TGTGCCAGCATGGGGACTGATAATGGAGATACGCAGTATTTT
TRBD1	TRBV28	TRBJ2-1	.	CASRQGQGIYNEQFF	TGTGCCAGCAGGCAGGGACAGGGGATCTACAATGAGCAGTTCTTC
TRBD2	TRBV30	TRBJ2-7	few	CAWSSSPGLAYEQYF	TGTGCCTGGAGTTCCTCACCGGGACTAGCCTACGAGCAGTACTTC
.	TRBV4-1	TRBJ1-5	.	CASSQEPQGSNQPQHF	TGCGCCAGCAGCCAAGAACCCCAGGGTAGCAATCAGCCCCAGCATTTT
.	TRBV11-2	TRBJ1-1	.	CASSLEPGVGWTEAFF	TGTGCCAGCAGCTTAGAGCCGGGGGTTGGGTGGACTGAAGCTTTCTTT
TRBD2	TRBV4-1	TRBJ2-7	few	CASSQGRIAGVPYEQYF	TGCGCCAGCAGCCAAGGAAGGATTGCGGGAGTCCCCTACGAGCAGTACTTC
.	TRBV28	TRBJ2-7	once	CASSFPRASPYEQYF	TGTGCCAGCAGTTTTCCCAGGGCCTCACCCTACGAGCAGTACTTC
.	TRBV13	TRBJ2-3	.	CASSLRPPRVSTDTQYF	TGTGCCAGCAGCTTACGGCCACCCCGGGTTAGCACAGATACGCAGTATTTT
.	TRBV27	TRBJ2-7	.	CASSLSRVGEQYF	TGTGCCAGCAGTTTATCGCGGGTGGGAGAGCAGTACTTC
TRBD1	TRBV19	TRBJ2-7	.	CASSIEGTGQSYEQYF	TGTGCCAGTAGTATAGAAGGGACAGGGCAATCCTACGAGCAGTACTTC
.	TRBV10-2	TRBJ2-6	.	CASSESILNRNINSGANVLTF	TGCGCCAGCAGTGAGTCGATATTGAACAGAAATATCAACTCTGGGGCCAACGTCCTGACTTTC
.	TRBV7-9	TRBJ2-1	few	CASSPPGYNEQFF	TGTGCCAGCAGCCCTCCAGGCTACAATGAGCAGTTCTTC
.	TRBV5-4	TRBJ2-7	.	CASSLERGNSYEQYF	TGTGCCAGCAGCTTGGAAAGGGGGAACTCCTACGAGCAGTACTTC
TRBD2	TRBV5-6	TRBJ2-4	.	CASSLERELNIQYF	TGTGCCAGCAGCCTAGAGCGGGAGCTAAACATTCAGTACTTC
TRBD1	TRBV14	TRBJ2-5	.	CASSQGFVRGQGQETQYF	TGTGCCAGCAGCCAAGGGTTTGTTCGCGGACAGGGGCAAGAGACCCAGTACTTC
TRBD1	TRBV11-2	TRBJ1-2	.	CASSSLQGALIHGYTF	TGTGCCAGCAGCTCCCTACAGGGGGCCCTGATTCATGGCTACACCTTC
.	TRBV7-3	TRBJ2-2	.	CASSLTPLGGLTGELFF	TGTGCCAGCAGCTTAACCCCCCTCGGGGGTTTGACCGGGGAGCTGTTTTTT
.	TRBV27	TRBJ2-7	.	CATRRGYEQYF	TGTGCCACCAGGAGGGGGTACGAGCAGTACTTC
.	TRBV9	TRBJ1-1	.	CASSVALTGDAEAFF	TGTGCCAGCAGCGTAGCCCTAACTGGAGACGCTGAAGCTTTCTTT
.	TRBV27	TRBJ2-2	.	CASSLRRVTNTGELFF	TGTGCCAGCAGTTTGAGGAGGGTAACGAACACCGGGGAGCTGTTTTTT
TRBD1	TRBV5-1	TRBJ1-2	.	CASSLNPGTDVGGYTF	TGCGCCAGCAGCCTTAACCCCGGGACAGACGTCGGTGGCTACACCTTC
.	TRBV5-4	TRBJ1-5	.	CASSLGGGQINQPQHF	TGTGCCAGCAGCTTGGGAGGGGGACAAATCAATCAGCCCCAGCATTTT
.	TRBV27	TRBJ2-7	.	CASSAHRVGTYEQYF	TGTGCCAGCAGTGCACACAGGGTCGGGACCTACGAGCAGTACTTC
.	TRBV10-3	TRBJ1-5	.	CAIRRQISNQPQHF	TGTGCCATCAGGCGACAAATTAGCAATCAGCCCCAGCATTTT